The T cell receptor (beta chain) under discussion was sequenced for a study of tumor and adjacent non-tumor tissue in lung cancer. Study-level results: Compared with tumor, normal lung showed significantly lower TCR diversity. Normal lung showed higher cumulative top 100 clone frequency than tumor.

The template was RNA from unsorted bulk tissue. This non-tumor lung sample came from over 3 cm beyond the tumor edge. There are 13 residues in the CDR3. Germline V lookup: CDR1 MNHNY, CDR2 SVGAGI (reference sequence). The library came from three nested PCR rounds adapted from ARM-PCR protocols. TCRdb fed the multiplex PCR reads into MiXCR, producing one record per CDR3 protein. The sample gives about 86,000 distinct CDR3 sequences, 75% to 85% of which show up once; 20% to 25% is in the top ten. This clonotype has only a few counts. Antigen unknown. The junction departs from germline at one end; a sequencing error may be responsible.

V is TRBV6-6 and J is TRBJ1-5; D ambiguous. The receptor was isolated from a woman between 45 and 65 years old with non-small cell lung cancer. The sequencing input was distant non-tumor lung tissue. CDR3 DNA sequence: TGTGCAAGCAGGAGGCCTAGCAATCAGCCCCAGCATTTT. Protein sequence: CASRRPSNQPQHF.